This entry lists 5 T cell receptor beta chains sequenced from one sample in a study of regulatory dendritic cells for organ transplantation. Sorted T cells were CFSE-labeled and cultured less than 6 days with allogeneic regulatory or mature dendritic cells at 1:10. These receptors lack a known antigen. TCRdb's copy holds only in-frame clones and misses some; the assay was immunoSEQ multiplex PCR. Here the sample spans 18,000 or so clones, around 85% being singletons. The sequenced sample was memory CD4+ T cells from blood cultured with regulatory dendritic cells. As to subset: CD45RO+ memory T cells. Receptor source: a human donor in good health.

The J gene is TRBJ2-1, the V gene TRBV7-3; D may be TRBD2 (5 bases). V was trimmed by 5 bases and J by 8 bases, leaving 16 bases between them. Germline V gene sequence: CDR1 SGHTA, CDR2 FQGTGA. CDR3 length: 14 amino acids. This CDR3 is CASSLLGPSDEQFF. CDR3 coding DNA: TGTGCCAGCAGCCTACTAGGGCCCAGCGATGAGCAGTTCTTC.

This clone has a handful of counts. The chain combines TRBV6-1 with TRBJ1-2, with a possible D match to TRBD1 (5 bases). The CDR3 length is 15 residues. Trimming removed 0 bases from V and 5 bases from J, with 13 bases in between. Germline lookup yields CDR1 MNHNS and CDR2 SASEGT. CDR3 residues: CASSEALWGGYGYTF. The CDR3 DNA is TGTGCCAGCAGTGAAGCCCTGTGGGGGGGATATGGCTACACCTTC.

The chain has TRBV2 and TRBJ2-3, with D unclear. Trimming pared 7 bases from V and 0 bases from J, leaving 11 bases between. Germline-derived CDR1 and CDR2 are SNHLY and FYNNEI. This CDR3 spans 14 amino acids. The CDR3 DNA is TGTGCCAGCAACGCAGCTACTAGCACAGATACGCAGTATTTT. This gives the protein CASNAATSTDTQYF.

The gene calls are TRBV18 and TRBJ2-3, with D tentatively TRBD1 (6 bases). The germline V and J ends were trimmed by 6 bases and 2 bases, with 15 bases remaining between them. This CDR3 contains 15 residues. Germline-derived CDR1 and CDR2 are KGHSH and LQKENI. The CDR3 sequence is CASSVRQDLTDTQYF. The CDR3 coding sequence is TGTGCCAGCTCCGTCAGACAGGACCTCACAGATACGCAGTATTTT.

The chain carries TRBV18 and TRBJ1-4, with a tentative D call TRBD1 (5 bases). The CDR3 extends over 17 amino acids. Per germline, CDR1 KGHSH and CDR2 LQKENI. Trimming took 3 bases from V and 0 from J, leaving 14 bases between them. CDR3 DNA sequence: TGTGCCAGCTCACCGGTCGAGGGGTATGCAACTAATGAAAAACTGTTTTTT. It specifies CASSPVEGYATNEKLFF.